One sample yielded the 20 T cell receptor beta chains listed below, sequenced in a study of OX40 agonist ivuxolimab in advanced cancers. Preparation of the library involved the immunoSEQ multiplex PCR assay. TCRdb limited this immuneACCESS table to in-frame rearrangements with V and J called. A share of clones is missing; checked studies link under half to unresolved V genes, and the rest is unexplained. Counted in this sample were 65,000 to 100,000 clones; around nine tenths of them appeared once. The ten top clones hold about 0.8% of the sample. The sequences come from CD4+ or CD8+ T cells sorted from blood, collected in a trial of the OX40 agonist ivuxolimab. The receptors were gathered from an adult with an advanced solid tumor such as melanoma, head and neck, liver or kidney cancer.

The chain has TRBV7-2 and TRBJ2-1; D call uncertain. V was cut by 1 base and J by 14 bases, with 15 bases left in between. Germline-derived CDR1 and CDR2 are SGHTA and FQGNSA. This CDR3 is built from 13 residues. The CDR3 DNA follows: TGTGCCAGCAGCTTAGAAGTGACTTCTGAAAAGTTCTTC. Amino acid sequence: CASSLEVTSEKFF.

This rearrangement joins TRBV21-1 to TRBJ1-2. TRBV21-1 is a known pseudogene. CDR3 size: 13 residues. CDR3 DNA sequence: TGTGCCAGCAGCAGGAAGGACCTCTATGGCTACACCTTC. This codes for CASSRKDLYGYTF.

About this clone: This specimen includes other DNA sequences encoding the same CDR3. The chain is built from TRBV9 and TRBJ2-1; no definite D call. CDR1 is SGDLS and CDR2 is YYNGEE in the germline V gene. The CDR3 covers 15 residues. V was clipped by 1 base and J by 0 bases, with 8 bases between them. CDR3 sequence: CASSVRPSSYNEQFF. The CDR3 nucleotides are TGTGCCAGCAGCGTACGGCCGAGCTCCTACAATGAGCAGTTCTTC.

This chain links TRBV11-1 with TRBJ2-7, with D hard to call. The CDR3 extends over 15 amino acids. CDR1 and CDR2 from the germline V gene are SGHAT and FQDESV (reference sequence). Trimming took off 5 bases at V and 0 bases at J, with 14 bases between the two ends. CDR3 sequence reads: CASSPGYLPSYEQYF. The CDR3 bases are TGTGCCAGCAGCCCAGGTTACCTTCCCTCCTACGAGCAGTACTTC.

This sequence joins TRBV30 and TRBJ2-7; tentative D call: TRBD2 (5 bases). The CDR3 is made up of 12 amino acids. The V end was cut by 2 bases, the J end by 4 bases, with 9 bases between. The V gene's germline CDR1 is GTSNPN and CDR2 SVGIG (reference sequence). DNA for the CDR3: TGTGCCTGGAGTTGGAGGTCATACGAGCAGTACTTC. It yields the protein CAWSWRSYEQYF.

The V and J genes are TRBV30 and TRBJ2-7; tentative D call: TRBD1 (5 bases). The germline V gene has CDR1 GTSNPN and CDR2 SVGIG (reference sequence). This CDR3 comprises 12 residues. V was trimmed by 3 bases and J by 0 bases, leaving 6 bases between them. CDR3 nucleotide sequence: TGTGCCTGGAGGACAGTCTCCTACGAGCAGTACTTC. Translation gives CAWRTVSYEQYF.

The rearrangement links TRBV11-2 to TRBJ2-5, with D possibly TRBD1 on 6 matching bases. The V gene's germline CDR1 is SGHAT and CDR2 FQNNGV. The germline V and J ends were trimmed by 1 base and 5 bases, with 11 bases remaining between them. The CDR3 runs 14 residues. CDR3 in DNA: TGTGCCAGCAGCTTAGCTAGGGGGACGGAGACCCAGTACTTC. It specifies CASSLARGTETQYF.

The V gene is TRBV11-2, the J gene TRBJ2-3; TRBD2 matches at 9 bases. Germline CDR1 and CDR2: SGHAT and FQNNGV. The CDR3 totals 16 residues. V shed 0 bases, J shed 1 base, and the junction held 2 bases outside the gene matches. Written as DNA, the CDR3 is TGTGCCAGCAGCTTAGATTCTAGCGGGGGCACAGATACGCAGTATTTT. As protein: CASSLDSSGGTDTQYF.

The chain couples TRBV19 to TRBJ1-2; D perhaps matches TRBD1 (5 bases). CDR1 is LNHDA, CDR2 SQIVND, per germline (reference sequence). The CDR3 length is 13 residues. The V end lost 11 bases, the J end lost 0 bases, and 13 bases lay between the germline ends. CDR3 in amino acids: CASNGGANYGYTF. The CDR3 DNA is TGTGCCTCTAACGGGGGAGCTAACTATGGCTACACCTTC.

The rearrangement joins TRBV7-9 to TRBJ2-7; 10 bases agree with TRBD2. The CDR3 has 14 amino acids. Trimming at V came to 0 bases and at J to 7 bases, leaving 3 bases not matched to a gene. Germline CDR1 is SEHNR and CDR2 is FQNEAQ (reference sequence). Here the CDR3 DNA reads TGTGCCAGCAGCTTAGCCCTAGCGGGAGAGGAGCAGTACTTC. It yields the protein CASSLALAGEEQYF.

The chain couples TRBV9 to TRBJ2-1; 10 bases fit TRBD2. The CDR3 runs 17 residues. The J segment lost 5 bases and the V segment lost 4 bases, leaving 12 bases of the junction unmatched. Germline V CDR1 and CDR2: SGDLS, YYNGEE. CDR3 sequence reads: CASSPRAASGSNNEQFF. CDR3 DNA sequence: TGTGCCAGCAGCCCCCGAGCGGCTAGCGGGAGTAACAATGAGCAGTTCTTC.

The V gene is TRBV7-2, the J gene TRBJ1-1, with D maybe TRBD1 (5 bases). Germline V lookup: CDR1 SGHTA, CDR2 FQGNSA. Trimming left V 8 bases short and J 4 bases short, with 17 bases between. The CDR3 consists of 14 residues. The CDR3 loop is CASGPQGRVTEAFF. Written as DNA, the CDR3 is TGTGCCAGCGGTCCTCAGGGCCGGGTCACTGAAGCTTTCTTT.

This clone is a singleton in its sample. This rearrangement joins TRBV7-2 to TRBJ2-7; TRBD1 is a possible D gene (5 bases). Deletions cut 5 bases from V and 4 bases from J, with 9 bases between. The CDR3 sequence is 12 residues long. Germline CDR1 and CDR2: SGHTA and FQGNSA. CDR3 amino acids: CASSAQGYEQYF. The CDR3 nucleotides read TGTGCCAGCAGCGCGCAGGGTTACGAGCAGTACTTC.

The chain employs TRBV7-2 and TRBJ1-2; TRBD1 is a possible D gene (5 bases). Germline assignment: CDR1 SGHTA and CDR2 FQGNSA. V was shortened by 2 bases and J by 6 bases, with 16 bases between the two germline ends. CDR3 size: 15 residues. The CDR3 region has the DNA TGTGCCAGCAGCTTAATCGGTTTCAGGGTGGATGGCTACACCTTC. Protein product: CASSLIGFRVDGYTF.

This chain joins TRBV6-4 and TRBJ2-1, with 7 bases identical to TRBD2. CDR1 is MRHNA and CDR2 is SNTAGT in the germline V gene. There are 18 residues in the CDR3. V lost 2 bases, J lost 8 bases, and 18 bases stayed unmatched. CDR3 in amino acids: CASSDLPFRAGTSHEQFF. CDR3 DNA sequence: TGTGCCAGCAGTGACCTCCCTTTTAGAGCGGGAACATCCCATGAGCAGTTCTTC.

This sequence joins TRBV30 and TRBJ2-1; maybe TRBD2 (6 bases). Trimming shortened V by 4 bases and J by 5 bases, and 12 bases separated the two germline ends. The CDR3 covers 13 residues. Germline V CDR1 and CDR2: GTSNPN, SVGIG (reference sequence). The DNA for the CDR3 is TGTGCCTGGACTAGGGACTTTGACAATGAGCAGTTCTTC. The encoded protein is CAWTRDFDNEQFF.

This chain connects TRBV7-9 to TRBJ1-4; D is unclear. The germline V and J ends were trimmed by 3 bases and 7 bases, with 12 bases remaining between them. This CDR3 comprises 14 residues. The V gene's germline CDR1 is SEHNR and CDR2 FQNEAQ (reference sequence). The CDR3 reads CASSFERVGEKLFF. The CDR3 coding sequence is TGTGCCAGCAGCTTTGAGAGGGTTGGTGAAAAACTGTTTTTT. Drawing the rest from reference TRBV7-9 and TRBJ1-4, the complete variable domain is DTGVSQNPRHKITKRGQNVTFRCDPISEHNRLYWYRQTLGQGPEFLTYFQNEAQLEKSRLLSDRFSAERPKGSFSTLEIQRTEQGDSAMYLCASSFERVGEKLFFGSGTQLSVL.

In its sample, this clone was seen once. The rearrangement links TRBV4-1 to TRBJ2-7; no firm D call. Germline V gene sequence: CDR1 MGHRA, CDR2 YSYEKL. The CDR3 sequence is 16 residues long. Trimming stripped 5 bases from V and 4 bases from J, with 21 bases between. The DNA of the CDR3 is TGCGCCAGCAGCGTTCGGGCTGCGCGGCGTCAATACGAGCAGTACTTC. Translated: CASSVRAARRQYEQYF.

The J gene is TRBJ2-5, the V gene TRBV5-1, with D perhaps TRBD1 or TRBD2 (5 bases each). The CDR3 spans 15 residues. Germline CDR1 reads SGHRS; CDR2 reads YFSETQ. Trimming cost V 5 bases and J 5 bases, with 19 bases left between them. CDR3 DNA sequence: TGCGCCAGCAGTTCGCGTGTTGGGGGTGGGGAGACCCAGTACTTC. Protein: CASSSRVGGGETQYF.

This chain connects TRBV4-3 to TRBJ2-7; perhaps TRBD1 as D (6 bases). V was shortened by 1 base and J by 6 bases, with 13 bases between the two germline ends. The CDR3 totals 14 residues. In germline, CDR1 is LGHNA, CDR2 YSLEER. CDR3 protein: CASSQVLQGSEQYF. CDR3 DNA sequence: TGCGCCAGCAGCCAAGTTCTACAGGGAAGCGAGCAGTACTTC.